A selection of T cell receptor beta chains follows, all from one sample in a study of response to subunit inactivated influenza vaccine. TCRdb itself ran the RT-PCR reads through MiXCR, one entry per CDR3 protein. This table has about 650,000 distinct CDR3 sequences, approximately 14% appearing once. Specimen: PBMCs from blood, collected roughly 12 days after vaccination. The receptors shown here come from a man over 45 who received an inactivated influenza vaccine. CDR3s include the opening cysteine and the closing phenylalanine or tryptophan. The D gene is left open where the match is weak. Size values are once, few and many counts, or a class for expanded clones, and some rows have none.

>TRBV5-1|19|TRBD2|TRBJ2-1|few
TGCGCCAGCAGCTCCCCGGGACTAGCGGGGCAGGAGCTCTACAATGAGCAGTTCTTC
CASSSPGLAGQELYNEQFF
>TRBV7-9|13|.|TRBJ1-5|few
TGTGCCAGCAGTCGAGACGTAGATCAGCCCCAGCATTTT
CASSRDVDQPQHF
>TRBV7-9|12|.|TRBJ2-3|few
TGTGCCAGCAGCTTAGCGAAGTTTCCCCAGTATTTT
CASSLAKFPQYF
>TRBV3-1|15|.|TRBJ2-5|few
TGTGCCAGCAGCCAAGCCGGGACGGAGAAAGAGACCCAGTACTTC
CASSQAGTEKETQYF
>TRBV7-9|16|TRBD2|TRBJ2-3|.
TGTGCCAGCAGCTTAGCACTAGCGGGAAGCACAGATACGCAGTATTTT
CASSLALAGSTDTQYF
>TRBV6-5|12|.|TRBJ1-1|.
TGTGCCAGCAGTTACCCGACAGGAAAAGCTTTCTTT
CASSYPTGKAFF
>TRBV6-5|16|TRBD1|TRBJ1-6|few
TGTGCCAGCAGTTACTCTAACAGGGGCTGGAATTCACCCCTCCACTTT
CASSYSNRGWNSPLHF
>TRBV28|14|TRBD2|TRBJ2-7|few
TGTGCCGTTTTGCCGGCGGGGGGAGCCTACGAGCAGTACTTC
CAVLPAGGAYEQYF
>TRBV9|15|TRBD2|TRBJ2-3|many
TGTGCCAGCAGCGTAGGCTCACTAGCGGGAGATACGCAGTATTTT
CASSVGSLAGDTQYF
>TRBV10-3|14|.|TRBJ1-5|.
TGTGCCATCAGTGAGGCCCAGGGGAATCAGCCCCAGCATTTT
CAISEAQGNQPQHF
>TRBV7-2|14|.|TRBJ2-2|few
TGTGCCAGCAGCTTAAACTATTTAGGCGGGGAGCTGTTTTTT
CASSLNYLGGELFF
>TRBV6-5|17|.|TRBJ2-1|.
TGTGCCAGCAGTTCATTTTTACAGGGAACTTCCTACAATGAGCAGTTCTTC
CASSSFLQGTSYNEQFF
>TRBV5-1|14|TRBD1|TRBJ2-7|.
TGCGCCAGCAGCTTGACAGGGGCCACCTACGAGCAGTACTTC
CASSLTGATYEQYF
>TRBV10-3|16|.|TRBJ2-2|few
TGTGCCATCATGGGCCGATTAAGCGCGAACACCGGGGAGCTGTTTTTT
CAIMGRLSANTGELFF
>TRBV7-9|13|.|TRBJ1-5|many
TGTGCCAGCAGCCCCGGCGGCAATCAGCCCCAGCATTTT
CASSPGGNQPQHF
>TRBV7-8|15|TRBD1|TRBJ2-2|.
TGTGCCAGCAGCATCCGGGACAGACCCACCGGGGAGCTGTTTTTT
CASSIRDRPTGELFF
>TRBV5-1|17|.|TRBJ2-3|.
TGCGCCAGCAGCTTGAGGGTGATAGGAGGGACCACAGATACGCAGTATTTT
CASSLRVIGGTTDTQYF
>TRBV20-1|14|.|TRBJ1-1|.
TGCAGTGCTAGAGTCCCAGGGTGGGGCAGTGAAGCTTTCTTT
CSARVPGWGSEAFF
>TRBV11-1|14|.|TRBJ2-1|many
TGTGCCAGCAGCTTGGACCCCTCCCTTAATGAGCAGTTCTTC
CASSLDPSLNEQFF
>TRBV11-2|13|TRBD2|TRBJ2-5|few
TGTGCCACCCACTCGGGAGGGAGTGAGACCCAGTACTTC
CATHSGGSETQYF
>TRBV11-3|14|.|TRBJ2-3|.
TGTGCCAGCAGCTTAGATCGGACATTTGATACGCAGTATTTT
CASSLDRTFDTQYF
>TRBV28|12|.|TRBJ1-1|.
TGTGCCACCAGCGAGGGACCCACTGAAGCTTTCTTT
CATSEGPTEAFF
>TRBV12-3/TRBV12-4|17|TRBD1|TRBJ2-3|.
TGTGCCAGCAGCGCCCTACTAGGACAGGGTGAGACAGATACGCAGTATTTT
CASSALLGQGETDTQYF
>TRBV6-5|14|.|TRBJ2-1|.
TGTGCCAGCAGTTACTCGAGCGGGCGGGATGAGCAGTTCTTC
CASSYSSGRDEQFF
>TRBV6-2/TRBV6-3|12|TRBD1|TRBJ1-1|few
TGTGCCAGCAGGCCGGACAGGAGACACGCTTTCTTT
CASRPDRRHAFF
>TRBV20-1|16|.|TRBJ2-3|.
TGCAGTGCTAGTGGACTGGACGGGGGTGGCTCAGATACGCAGTATTTT
CSASGLDGGGSDTQYF
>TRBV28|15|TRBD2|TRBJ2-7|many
TGTGCCAGCAGTTCTTATAGCGGGAGACCCGACGAGCAGTACTTC
CASSSYSGRPDEQYF
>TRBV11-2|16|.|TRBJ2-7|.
TGTGCCAGCAGCCCCCTGGCGGGCTCGATCTCCTACGAGCAGTACTTC
CASSPLAGSISYEQYF
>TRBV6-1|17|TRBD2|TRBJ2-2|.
TGTGCCAGCAGCGCCAGACTAGCGGGAGCGAACACCGGGGAGCTGTTTTTT
CASSARLAGANTGELFF
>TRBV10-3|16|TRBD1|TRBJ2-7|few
TGTGCCATCAGTGAGTCGGACAGGGGTAGCTCCTACGAGCAGTACTTC
CAISESDRGSSYEQYF
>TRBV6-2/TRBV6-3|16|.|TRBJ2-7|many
TGTGCCAGCAGTTACTCTTCCGGGGCTGAGGACTACGAGCAGTACTTC
CASSYSSGAEDYEQYF
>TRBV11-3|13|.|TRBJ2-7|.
TGTGCCAGCAGCTCCGAAGTACCCTACGAGCAGTACTTC
CASSSEVPYEQYF
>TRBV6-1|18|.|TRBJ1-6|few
TGTGCCAGACTTAACAGACGGGCCAAGAGCTCCTATAATTCACCCCTCCACTTT
CARLNRRAKSSYNSPLHF
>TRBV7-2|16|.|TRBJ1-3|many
TGTGCCAGCAGCTTAGTTTTTCGGGGTCGTGGAAACACCATATATTTT
CASSLVFRGRGNTIYF
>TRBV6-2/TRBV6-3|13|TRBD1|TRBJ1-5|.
TGTGCCAGCGACAGGACAGGGATTAAGCCCCAGCATTTT
CASDRTGIKPQHF
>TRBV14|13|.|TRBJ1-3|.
TGTGCCAGCAGCCCTCGGACCGCAGGTGCCATATATTTT
CASSPRTAGAIYF
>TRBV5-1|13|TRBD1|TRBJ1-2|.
TGCGCCAGCAGCCAGGGGGACAGCTCTGGCTACACCTTC
CASSQGDSSGYTF
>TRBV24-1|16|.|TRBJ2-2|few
TGTGCCACCAGTGATTTGAAGCAAGCCAGCACCGGGGAGCTGTTTTTT
CATSDLKQASTGELFF
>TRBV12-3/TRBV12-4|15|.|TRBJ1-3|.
TGTGCCAGCGACTCCTGGGGCCTCTCTGGAAACACCATATCTTTT
CASDSWGLSGNTISF
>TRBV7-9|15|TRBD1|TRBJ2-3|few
TGTGCCAGCAGCCGGGACAGATTTGGCACAGATACGCAGTATTTT
CASSRDRFGTDTQYF
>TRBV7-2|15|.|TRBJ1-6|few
TGTGCCAGCAGCTTAGCGCCGGTACAGAATTCACCCCTCCACTTT
CASSLAPVQNSPLHF
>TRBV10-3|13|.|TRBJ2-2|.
TGTGCCATCAGTGACAGTACCCCCGGGGAGCTGTTTTTT
CAISDSTPGELFF
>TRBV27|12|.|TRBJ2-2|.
TGTGCCAGCAGTATACCACCCGGGGAGCTGTTTTTT
CASSIPPGELFF
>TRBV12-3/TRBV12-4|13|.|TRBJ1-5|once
TGTGCCAGCAAGGTATCCGTCAATCAGCCCCAGCATTTT
CASKVSVNQPQHF
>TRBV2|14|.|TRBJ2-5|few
TGTGCCAGCAGTGAGAGACTCTACCAAGAGACCCAGTACTTC
CASSERLYQETQYF
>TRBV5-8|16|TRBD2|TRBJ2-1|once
TGTGCCAGCAGCTTGGTTAAGCGGGGGGGTTACAATGAGCAGTTCTTC
CASSLVKRGGYNEQFF
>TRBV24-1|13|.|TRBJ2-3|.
TGTGCCACCACCGCATGGGACACAGATACGCAGTATTTT
CATTAWDTDTQYF
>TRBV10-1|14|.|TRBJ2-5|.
TGCGCCAGCAGTGAGTCGCCTTGGGGGGAGACCCAGTACTTC
CASSESPWGETQYF
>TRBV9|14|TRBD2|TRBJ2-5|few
TGTGCCAGCAGCCTAGGGACTAGTACAGAGACCCAGTACTTC
CASSLGTSTETQYF
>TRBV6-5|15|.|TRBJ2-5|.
TGTGCCAGCAGTTACGTCCGGGGTTGGGGAGAGACCCAGTACTTC
CASSYVRGWGETQYF
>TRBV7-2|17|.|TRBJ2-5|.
TGTGCCAGCACCTGGGGGTTGCGTCTCCGGCGACAAGGGACCCAGTACTTC
CASTWGLRLRRQGTQYF